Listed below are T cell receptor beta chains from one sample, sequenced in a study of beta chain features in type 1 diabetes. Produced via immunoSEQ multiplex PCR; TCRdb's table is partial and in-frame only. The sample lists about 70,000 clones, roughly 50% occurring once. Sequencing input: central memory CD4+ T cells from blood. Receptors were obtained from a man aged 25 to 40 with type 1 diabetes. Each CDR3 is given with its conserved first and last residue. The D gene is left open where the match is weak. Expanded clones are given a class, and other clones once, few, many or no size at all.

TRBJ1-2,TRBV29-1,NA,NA,CSVDKKDGYTF,TGCAGCGTCGACAAAAAGGATGGCTACACCTTC
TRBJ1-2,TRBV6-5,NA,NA,CASSYSGNYGYTF,TGTGCCAGCAGTTACTCCGGTAACTATGGCTACACCTTC
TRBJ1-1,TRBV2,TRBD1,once,CASTMDREAEAFF,TGTGCCAGCACTATGGACAGGGAGGCTGAAGCTTTCTTT
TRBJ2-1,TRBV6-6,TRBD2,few,CASKGLAGVGEQFF,TGTGCCAGCAAGGGGCTAGCGGGAGTGGGTGAGCAGTTCTTC
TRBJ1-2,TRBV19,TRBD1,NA,CASSYNFRDRYPSGYTF,TGTGCCAGTAGCTACAATTTCCGGGACAGATATCCCTCGGGCTACACCTTC
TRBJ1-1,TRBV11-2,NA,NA,CASSTWTASNTEAFF,TGTGCCAGCAGCACCTGGACAGCGTCGAACACTGAAGCTTTCTTT
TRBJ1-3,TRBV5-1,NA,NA,CASSEDIAWGNTIYF,TGCGCCAGCAGCGAAGACATCGCCTGGGGAAACACCATATATTTT
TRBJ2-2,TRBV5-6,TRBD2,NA,CASSLAYSGRDTGELFF,TGTGCCAGCAGCTTGGCGTACAGCGGGAGGGACACCGGGGAGCTGTTTTTT
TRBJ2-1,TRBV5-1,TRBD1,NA,CASSYRDSQYNEQFF,TGCGCCAGCAGCTACCGGGACAGCCAATACAATGAGCAGTTCTTC
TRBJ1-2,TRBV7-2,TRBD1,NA,CASSLARQGEGGYTF,TGTGCCAGCAGCTTAGCCCGACAGGGGGAGGGTGGCTACACCTTC
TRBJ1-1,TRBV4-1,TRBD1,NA,CASSQGQGPYTEAFF,TGCGCCAGCAGCCAAGGACAGGGGCCGTACACTGAAGCTTTCTTT
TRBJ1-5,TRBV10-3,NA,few,CAISDGGDNQPQHF,TGTGCCATCAGTGATGGAGGGGACAATCAGCCCCAGCATTTT
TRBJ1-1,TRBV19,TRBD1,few,CASSTNFGTENTEAFF,TGTGCCAGTAGTACTAACTTCGGGACAGAGAACACTGAAGCTTTCTTT
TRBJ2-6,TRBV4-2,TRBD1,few,CASSPAGTGNGANVLTF,TGTGCCAGCAGCCCGGCCGGGACAGGGAACGGAGCCAACGTCCTGACTTTC